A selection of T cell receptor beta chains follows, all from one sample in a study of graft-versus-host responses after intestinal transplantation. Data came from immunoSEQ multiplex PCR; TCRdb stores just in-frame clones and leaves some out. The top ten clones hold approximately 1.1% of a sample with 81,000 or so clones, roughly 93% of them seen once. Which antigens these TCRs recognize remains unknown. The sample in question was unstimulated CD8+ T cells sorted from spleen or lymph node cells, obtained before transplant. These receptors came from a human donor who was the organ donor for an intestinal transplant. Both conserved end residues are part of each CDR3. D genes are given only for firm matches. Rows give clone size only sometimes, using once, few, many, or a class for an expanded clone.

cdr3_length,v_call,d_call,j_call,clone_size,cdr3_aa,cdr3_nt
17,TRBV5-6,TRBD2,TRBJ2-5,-,CASSRGRERWAQETQYF,TGTGCCAGCAGCCGAGGGCGGGAGCGGTGGGCCCAAGAGACCCAGTACTTC
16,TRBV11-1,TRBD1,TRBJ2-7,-,CASSTDRDRPSYEQYF,TGTGCCAGCAGCACCGACAGGGACAGGCCATCCTACGAGCAGTACTTC
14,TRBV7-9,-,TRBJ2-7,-,CASSLPGGTYEQYF,TGTGCCAGCAGCCTTCCAGGGGGGACGTACGAGCAGTACTTC
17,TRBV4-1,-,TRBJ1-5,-,CASSQSPTGSSNQPQHF,TGCGCCAGCAGCCAAAGTCCCACAGGAAGTAGCAATCAGCCCCAGCATTTT
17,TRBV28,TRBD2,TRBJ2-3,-,CASSFGTSGSSEDTQYF,TGTGCCAGCAGTTTCGGGACTAGCGGGAGTTCGGAAGATACGCAGTATTTT
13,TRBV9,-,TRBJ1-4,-,CASSLALEEKLFF,TGTGCCAGCAGCCTTGCTCTCGAGGAAAAACTGTTTTTT
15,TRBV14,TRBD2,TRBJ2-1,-,CASSQPGTRDNEQFF,TGTGCCAGCAGTCAACCCGGGACTAGGGACAATGAGCAGTTCTTC
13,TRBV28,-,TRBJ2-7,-,CASSFRGKNEQYF,TGTGCCAGCAGTTTCCGGGGGAAGAACGAGCAGTACTTC
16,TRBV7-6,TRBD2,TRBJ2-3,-,CASSILTSGSTDTQYF,TGTGCCAGCAGCATCCTGACTAGCGGGAGTACAGATACGCAGTATTTT
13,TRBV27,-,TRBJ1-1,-,CASSLGGSTEAFF,TGTGCCAGCAGTTTAGGAGGGAGCACTGAAGCTTTCTTT
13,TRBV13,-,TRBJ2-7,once,CASSSPQDPEQYF,TGTGCCAGCAGTTCTCCCCAGGATCCTGAGCAGTACTTC
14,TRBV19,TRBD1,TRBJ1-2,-,CASSFDRGFKGYTF,TGTGCCAGTAGCTTCGACAGGGGGTTTAAAGGCTACACCTTC
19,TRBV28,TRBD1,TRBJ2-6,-,CASSLWGQVTDSGANVLTF,TGTGCCAGCAGTTTGTGGGGACAGGTCACAGACTCTGGGGCCAACGTCCTGACTTTC
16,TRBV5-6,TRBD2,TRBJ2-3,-,CASSLFMRGFTDTQYF,TGTGCCAGCAGCTTGTTCATGCGGGGGTTCACAGATACGCAGTATTTT
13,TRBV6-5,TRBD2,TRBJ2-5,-,CASSLLAEETQYF,TGTGCCAGCAGCCTACTAGCGGAAGAGACCCAGTACTTC
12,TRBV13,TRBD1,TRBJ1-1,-,CASSQGQGEAFF,TGTGCCAGCAGCCAAGGACAGGGGGAAGCTTTCTTT
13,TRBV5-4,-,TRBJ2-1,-,CASSGLGDNEQFF,TGTGCCAGCAGCGGACTTGGCGACAATGAGCAGTTCTTC
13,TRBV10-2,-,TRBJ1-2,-,CASGQGFNYGYTF,TGCGCCAGCGGGCAAGGATTTAACTATGGCTACACCTTC
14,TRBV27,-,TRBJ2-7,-,CASRPIRSSYEQYF,TGTGCCAGCAGGCCTATAAGGAGCTCCTACGAGCAGTACTTC
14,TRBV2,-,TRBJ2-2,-,CASGETSNTGELFF,TGTGCCAGCGGGGAGACTTCGAACACCGGGGAGCTGTTTTTT
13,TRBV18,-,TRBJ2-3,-,CASSPPGGYTQYF,TGTGCCAGCTCACCACCAGGAGGGTATACGCAGTATTTT
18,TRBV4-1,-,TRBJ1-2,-,CASSQDVETLGHNYGYTF,TGCGCCAGCAGCCAAGATGTAGAGACACTGGGTCATAACTATGGCTACACCTTC
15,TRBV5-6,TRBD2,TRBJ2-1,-,CASSYASGDYNEQFF,TGTGCCAGCAGCTATGCTAGCGGGGACTACAATGAGCAGTTCTTC
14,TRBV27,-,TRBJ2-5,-,CASSPRDFRETQYF,TGTGCCAGCAGTCCCCGGGACTTTAGAGAGACCCAGTACTTC
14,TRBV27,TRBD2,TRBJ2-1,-,CASSLAGAYNEQFF,TGTGCCAGCAGCTTAGCGGGAGCCTACAATGAGCAGTTCTTC
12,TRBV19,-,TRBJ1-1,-,CASSIAGTEAFF,TGTGCCAGTAGTATAGCGGGGACTGAAGCTTTCTTT
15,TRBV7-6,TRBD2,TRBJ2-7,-,CASSPAGLAGYEQYF,TGTGCCAGCAGCCCGGCGGGGCTAGCGGGATACGAGCAGTACTTC
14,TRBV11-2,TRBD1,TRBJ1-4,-,CASSSTGGHEKLFF,TGTGCCAGCAGCTCAACAGGGGGGCATGAAAAACTGTTTTTT
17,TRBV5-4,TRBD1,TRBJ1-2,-,CASSAGTGGASDYGYTF,TGTGCCAGCAGCGCCGGGACAGGGGGCGCTTCTGACTATGGCTACACCTTC
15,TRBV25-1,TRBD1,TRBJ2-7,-,CASSPNRGSFYEQYF,TGTGCCAGCAGTCCAAACAGGGGGAGTTTCTACGAGCAGTACTTC
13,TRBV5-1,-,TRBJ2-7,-,CASSDREGYEQYF,TGCGCCAGCTCGGACAGGGAGGGCTACGAGCAGTACTTC
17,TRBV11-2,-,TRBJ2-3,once,CASSPGFWGLSTDTQYF,TGTGCCAGCAGCCCCGGTTTTTGGGGACTTAGCACAGATACGCAGTATTTT
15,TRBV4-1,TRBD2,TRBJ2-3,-,CASSQGGLVSDTQYF,TGCGCCAGCAGCCAAGGGGGACTAGTATCAGATACGCAGTATTTT
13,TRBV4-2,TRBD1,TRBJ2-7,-,CASSQDRVGEQYF,TGTGCCAGCAGCCAGGACAGGGTGGGCGAGCAGTACTTC
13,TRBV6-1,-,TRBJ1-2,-,CASSDYDSYGYTF,TGTGCCAGCAGTGACTACGACAGCTATGGCTACACCTTC
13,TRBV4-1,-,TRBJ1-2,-,CASSQGEGYGYTF,TGCGCCAGCAGCCAGGGGGAGGGCTATGGCTACACCTTC
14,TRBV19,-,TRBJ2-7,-,CASSSAPGLDEQYF,TGTGCCAGTAGTTCTGCCCCGGGACTTGACGAGCAGTACTTC
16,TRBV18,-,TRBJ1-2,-,CASSPTNRNTNYGYTF,TGTGCCAGCTCACCTACAAACAGGAACACTAACTATGGCTACACCTTC
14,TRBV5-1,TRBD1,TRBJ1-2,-,CASSFLDRAYGYTF,TGCGCCAGCAGCTTCTTAGACAGGGCCTATGGCTACACCTTC
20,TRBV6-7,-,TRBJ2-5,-,CASSYTPLAVDGSPCQTQYF,TGTGCCAGCAGTTACACCCCCCTAGCAGTCGACGGGAGTCCCTGCCAGACCCAGTACTTC
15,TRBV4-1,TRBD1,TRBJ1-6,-,CASSPRDRDNSPLHF,TGCGCCAGCAGCCCCCGGGACAGGGATAATTCACCCCTCCACTTT
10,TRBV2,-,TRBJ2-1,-,CAIERGFEFF,TGTGCCATCGAAAGGGGATTTGAGTTCTTC
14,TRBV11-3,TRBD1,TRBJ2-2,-,CASSHRDRVGELFF,TGTGCCAGCAGCCATCGAGACAGGGTCGGGGAGCTGTTTTTT
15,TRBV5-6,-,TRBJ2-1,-,CASSLVRSSYNEQFF,TGTGCCAGCAGCTTGGTAAGGAGCTCCTACAATGAGCAGTTCTTC
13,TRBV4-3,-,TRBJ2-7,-,CASSPQVAYEQYF,TGCGCCAGCAGCCCCCAGGTGGCCTACGAGCAGTACTTC
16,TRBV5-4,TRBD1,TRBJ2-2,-,CASSDPGQTTTGELFF,TGTGCCAGCAGCGACCCGGGACAGACGACCACCGGGGAGCTGTTTTTT
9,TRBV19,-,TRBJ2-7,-,CARRYEQYF,TGTGCCAGGCGATACGAGCAGTACTTC
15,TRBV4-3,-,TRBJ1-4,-,CASSQDRGTNEKLFF,TGCGCCAGCAGCCAAGACAGGGGAACTAATGAAAAACTGTTTTTT
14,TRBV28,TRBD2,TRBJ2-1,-,CATSSGASYNEQFF,TGTGCCACCTCTAGCGGGGCATCCTACAATGAGCAGTTCTTC
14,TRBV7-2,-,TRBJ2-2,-,CASSLAVSTGELFF,TGTGCCAGCAGCTTAGCGGTCAGCACCGGGGAGCTGTTTTTT
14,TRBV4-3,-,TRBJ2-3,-,CASSQMAEDDTQYF,TGCGCCAGCAGCCAAATGGCGGAGGACGATACGCAGTATTTT
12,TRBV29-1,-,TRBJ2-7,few,CSVVVPGLEQYF,TGCAGCGTTGTCGTCCCGGGACTGGAGCAGTACTTC
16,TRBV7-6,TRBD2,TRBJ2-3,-,CASSLGASGTTDTQYF,TGTGCCAGCAGCTTAGGGGCTAGCGGGACCACAGATACGCAGTATTTT
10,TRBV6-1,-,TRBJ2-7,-,CASSIYEQYF,TGTGCCAGCAGTATATACGAGCAGTACTTC
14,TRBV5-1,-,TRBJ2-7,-,CASSLATGSYEQYF,TGCGCCAGCAGCTTGGCTACCGGTTCCTACGAGCAGTACTTC
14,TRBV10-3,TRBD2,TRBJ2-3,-,CAIRSSGVTDTQYF,TGTGCCATCAGGTCTAGCGGGGTCACAGATACGCAGTATTTT
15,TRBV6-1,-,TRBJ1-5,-,CASSLGPGLGRPQHF,TGTGCCAGCAGTTTGGGCCCTGGGCTTGGGCGGCCCCAGCATTTT
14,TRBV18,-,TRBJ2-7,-,CASSSYAGNYEQYF,TGTGCCAGCTCATCCTATGCGGGGAACTACGAGCAGTACTTC
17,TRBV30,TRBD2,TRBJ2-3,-,CAWSGGLAGGYTDTQYF,TGTGCCTGGAGTGGCGGACTAGCGGGGGGCTACACAGATACGCAGTATTTT